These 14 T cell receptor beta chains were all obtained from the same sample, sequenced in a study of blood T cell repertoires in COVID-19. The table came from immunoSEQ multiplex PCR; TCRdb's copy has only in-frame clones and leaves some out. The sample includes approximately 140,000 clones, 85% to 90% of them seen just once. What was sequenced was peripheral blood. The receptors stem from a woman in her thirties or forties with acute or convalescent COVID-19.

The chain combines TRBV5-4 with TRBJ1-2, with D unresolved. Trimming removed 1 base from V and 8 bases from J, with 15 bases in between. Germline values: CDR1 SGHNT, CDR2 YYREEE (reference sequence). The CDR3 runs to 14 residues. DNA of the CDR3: TGTGCCAGCAGCTTGTCGGGAACGGCAGTCGGCTACACCTTC. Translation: CASSLSGTAVGYTF.

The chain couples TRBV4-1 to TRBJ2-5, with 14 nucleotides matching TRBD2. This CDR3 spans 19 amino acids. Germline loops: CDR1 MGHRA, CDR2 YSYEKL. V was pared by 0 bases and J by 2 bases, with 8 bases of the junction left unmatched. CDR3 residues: CASSQDNLGLAGGQETQYF. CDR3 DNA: TGCGCCAGCAGCCAAGACAATCTAGGACTAGCGGGGGGTCAAGAGACCCAGTACTTC.

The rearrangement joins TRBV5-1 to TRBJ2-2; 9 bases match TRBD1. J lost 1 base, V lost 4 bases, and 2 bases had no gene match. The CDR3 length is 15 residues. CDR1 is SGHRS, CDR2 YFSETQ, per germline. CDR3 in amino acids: CASSMGQGNTGELFF. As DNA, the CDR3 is TGCGCCAGCAGCATGGGACAGGGGAACACCGGGGAGCTGTTTTTT.

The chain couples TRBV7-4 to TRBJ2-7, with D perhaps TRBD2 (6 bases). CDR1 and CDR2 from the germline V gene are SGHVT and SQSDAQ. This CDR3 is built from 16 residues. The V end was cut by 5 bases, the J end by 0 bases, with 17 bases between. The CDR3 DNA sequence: TGTGCCAGCAGCCCAATCGGGACTCAGAGCTCCTACGAGCAGTACTTC. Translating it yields CASSPIGTQSSYEQYF.

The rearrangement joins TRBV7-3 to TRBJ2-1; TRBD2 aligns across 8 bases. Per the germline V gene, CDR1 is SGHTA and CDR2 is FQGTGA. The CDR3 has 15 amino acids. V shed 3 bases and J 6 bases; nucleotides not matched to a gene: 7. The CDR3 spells CASSLAGLGANEQFF. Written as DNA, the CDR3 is TGTGCCAGCAGCTTGGCGGGACTAGGGGCCAATGAGCAGTTCTTC. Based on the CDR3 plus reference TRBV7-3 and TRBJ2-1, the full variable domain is GAGVSQTPSNKVTEKGKYVELRCDPISGHTALYWYRQSLGQGPEFLIYFQGTGAADDSGLPNDRFFAVRPEGSVSTLKIQRTERGDSAVYLCASSLAGLGANEQFFGPGTRLTVL.

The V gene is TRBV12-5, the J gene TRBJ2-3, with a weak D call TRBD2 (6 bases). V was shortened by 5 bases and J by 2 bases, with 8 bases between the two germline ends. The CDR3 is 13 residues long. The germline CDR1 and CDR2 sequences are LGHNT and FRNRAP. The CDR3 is CASGPGDTDTQYF. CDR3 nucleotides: TGTGCTAGTGGTCCGGGGGACACAGATACGCAGTATTTT.

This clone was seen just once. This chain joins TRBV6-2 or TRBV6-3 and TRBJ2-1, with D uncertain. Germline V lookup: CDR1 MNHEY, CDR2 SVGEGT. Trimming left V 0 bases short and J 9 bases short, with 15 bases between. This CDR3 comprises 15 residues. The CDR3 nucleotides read TGTGCCAGCAGTTACTCGATCCGCGGTTACGGTGAGCAGTTCTTC. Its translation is CASSYSIRGYGEQFF.

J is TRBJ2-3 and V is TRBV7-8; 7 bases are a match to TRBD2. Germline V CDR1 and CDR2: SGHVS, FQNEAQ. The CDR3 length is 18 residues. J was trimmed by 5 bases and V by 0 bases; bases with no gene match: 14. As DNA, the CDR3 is TGTGCCAGCAGCTTAGCGACCTCCGGACTAGAAATGATAGATACGCAGTATTTT. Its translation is CASSLATSGLEMIDTQYF.

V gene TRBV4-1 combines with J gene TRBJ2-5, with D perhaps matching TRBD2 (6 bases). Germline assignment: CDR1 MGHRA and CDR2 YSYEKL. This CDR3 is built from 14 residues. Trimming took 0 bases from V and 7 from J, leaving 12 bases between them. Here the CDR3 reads CASSQDIEAGTQYF. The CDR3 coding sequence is TGCGCCAGCAGCCAAGATATAGAAGCGGGGACCCAGTACTTC.

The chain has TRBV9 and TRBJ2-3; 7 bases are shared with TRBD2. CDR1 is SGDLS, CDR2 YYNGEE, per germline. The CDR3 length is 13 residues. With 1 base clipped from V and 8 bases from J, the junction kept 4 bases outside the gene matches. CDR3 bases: TGTGCCAGCAGCGTATCCCGCGGGAGTACGCAGTATTTT. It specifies CASSVSRGSTQYF.

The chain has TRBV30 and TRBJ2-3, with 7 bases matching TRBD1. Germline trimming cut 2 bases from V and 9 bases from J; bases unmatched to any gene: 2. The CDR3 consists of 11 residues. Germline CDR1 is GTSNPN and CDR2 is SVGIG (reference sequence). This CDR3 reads CAWSKGQTQYF. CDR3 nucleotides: TGTGCCTGGAGTAAGGGACAGACGCAGTATTTT.

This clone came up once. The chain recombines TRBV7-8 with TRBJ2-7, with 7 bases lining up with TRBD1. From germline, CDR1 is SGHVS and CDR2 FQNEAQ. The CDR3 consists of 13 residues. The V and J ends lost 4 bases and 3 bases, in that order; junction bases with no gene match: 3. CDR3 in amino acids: CASSWDSLYEQYF. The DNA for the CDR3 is TGTGCCAGCAGCTGGGACAGCCTCTACGAGCAGTACTTC. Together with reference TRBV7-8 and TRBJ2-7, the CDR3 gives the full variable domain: GAGVSQSPRYKVAKRGQDVALRCDPISGHVSLFWYQQALGQGPEFLTYFQNEAQLDKSGLPSDRFFAERPEGSVSTLKIQRTQQEDSAVYLCASSWDSLYEQYFGPGTRLTVT.

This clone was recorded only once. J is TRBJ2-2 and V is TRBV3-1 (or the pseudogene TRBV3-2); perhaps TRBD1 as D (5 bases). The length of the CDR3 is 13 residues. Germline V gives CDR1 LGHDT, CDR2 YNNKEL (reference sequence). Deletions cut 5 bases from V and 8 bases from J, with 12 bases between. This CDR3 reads CASSVLGAGELFF. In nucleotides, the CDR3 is TGTGCCAGCAGCGTTCTAGGGGCAGGGGAGCTGTTTTTT.

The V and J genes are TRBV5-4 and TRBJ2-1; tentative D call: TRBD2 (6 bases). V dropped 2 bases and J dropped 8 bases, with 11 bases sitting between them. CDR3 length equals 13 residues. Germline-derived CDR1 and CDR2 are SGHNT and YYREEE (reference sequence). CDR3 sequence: CASSFVAEDEQFF. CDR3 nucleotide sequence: TGTGCCAGCAGCTTTGTAGCGGAGGATGAGCAGTTCTTC.